Following are 8 T cell receptor beta chains from one sample sequenced in a study of CD8 T cells in ankylosing spondylitis. TCRdb ran MiXCR on the 5' RACE reads and lists one entry per CDR3 protein. This sample has about 340,000 distinct CDR3 sequences, with approximately 22% found just once. The sample comprised blood, either unsorted or a sorted T cell fraction (not recorded which). The source of these receptors is a male donor with ankylosing spondylitis or in good health (not recorded which).

This clonotype was recorded a few times. The chain carries TRBV4-2 and TRBJ2-4, with TRBD1 matching 8 bases. This CDR3 is built from 20 residues. V gave up 3 bases and J gave up 2 bases; unmatched junction bases: 18. CDR1 and CDR2 from the germline V gene are LGHNA and YNFKEQ. In DNA, the CDR3 is TGTGCCAGCAGCCACCAGTCGACCCCAGGACAGGGTAGAACCAAAAACATTCAGTACTTC. Translating it yields CASSHQSTPGQGRTKNIQYF.

In its sample, this clonotype was seen a few times. The V call is TRBV2, the J call TRBJ2-7, with D perhaps assigned TRBD1 or TRBD2 (6 bases each). The CDR3 runs 16 residues. The germline V gene encodes CDR1 SNHLY and CDR2 FYNNEI. The germline V and J ends were trimmed by 3 bases and 3 bases, with 18 bases remaining between them. The CDR3 DNA reads as TGTGCCAGCAGTGAGTGGGGTTCGGAGGGGGGCTACGAGCAGTACTTC. It yields the protein CASSEWGSEGGYEQYF.

This chain connects TRBV12-3 or TRBV12-4 to TRBJ2-7; 15 nucleotides match TRBD2. Germline trimming cut 3 bases from V and 6 bases from J; bases unmatched to any gene: 6. The length of the CDR3 is 16 residues. As DNA, the CDR3 is TGTGCCAGCAGTTTGAGGACTAGCGGGGGGGCCTCCGAGCAGTACTTC. Its translation: CASSLRTSGGASEQYF.

The chain uses TRBV15 and TRBJ2-3, with D maybe TRBD1 (5 bases). The CDR3 is made up of 14 amino acids. The V and J ends lost 0 bases and 1 base respectively, with 5 bases between them. Germline CDR1 and CDR2: LNHNV and YYDKDF (reference sequence). CDR3 sequence: CATSREQGTDTQYF. Here the CDR3 DNA reads TGTGCCACCAGCAGAGAACAGGGCACAGATACGCAGTATTTT.

This clonotype has at least ten counts. Germline is not matched at one junction end, which may reflect a read error. The chain carries TRBV7-3 and TRBJ2-7; a possible D gene is TRBD1 (5 bases). The CDR3 runs 13 residues. CDR1 is SGHTA and CDR2 is FQGTGA in the germline V gene. The CDR3 DNA follows: TGTGCCAGCAGTTTAACAGGTTCGGGCGAGCAGTACTTC. Translating it yields CASSLTGSGEQYF.

This clonotype has just a few counts. This sequence joins TRBV7-8 and TRBJ2-3; 10 nucleotides align to TRBD2. Losses at the gene ends were 1 base for V and 5 bases for J; bases not matched to a gene: 6. The CDR3 has 16 amino acids. Germline CDR1 reads SGHVS; CDR2 reads FQNEAQ. The CDR3 is CASSLGSGGQGDTQYF. The CDR3 bases are TGTGCCAGCAGCTTAGGTAGCGGGGGGCAGGGAGATACGCAGTATTTT.

V usage is TRBV6-1 and J usage is TRBJ2-2, with unresolved D. The germline CDR1 and CDR2 sequences are MNHNS and SASEGT. V was shortened by 6 bases and J by 5 bases, with 19 bases between the two germline ends. The CDR3 has 16 amino acids. The CDR3 protein is CASSPPRSGVTGELFF. The CDR3 DNA is TGTGCCAGCAGCCCCCCCCGATCTGGGGTGACCGGGGAGCTGTTTTTT.

This clonotype was counted only a few times. The chain links TRBV7-3 to TRBJ2-7; D remains unclear. V lost 5 bases, J lost 7 bases, and 15 bases lay in between. Looked up from germline, CDR1 is SGHTA and CDR2 is FQGTGA. This CDR3 comprises 13 residues. The CDR3 loop is CASSQGPAREQYF. The DNA for the CDR3 is TGTGCCAGCAGCCAAGGCCCGGCCAGGGAGCAGTACTTC.